Sequencing of this T cell receptor (beta chain) was carried out in a study of shared clonotypes between healthy human individuals. A word on this clone: The antigen remains unidentified. Other DNA sequences in the same sample also yield this CDR3.

The method was immunoSEQ multiplex PCR; TCRdb's version includes in-frame clones alone and lacks a portion of them. The sample includes some 1,100,000 clones, about 84% of them seen just once. Germline lookup yields CDR1 SGDLS and CDR2 YYNGEE. This CDR3 has 14 amino acids. Trimming stripped 0 bases from V and 3 bases from J, with 9 bases between. General study findings and limits: Four donors had roughly 5.2% of their naive CD4 clonotypes in common.

The rearrangement joins TRBV9 to TRBJ1-2, with no clear D. Material: memory CD4+ T cells from PBMCs. The subset: CD45RA-negative fraction. The sequence came from a man in his late teens or twenties in good health. Some clones in this sample may be carry-over from other donors' samples. The CDR3 DNA is TGTGCCAGCAGCGTAGAGGGTCGGGACTATGGCTACACCTTC. It yields the protein CASSVEGRDYGYTF.